This T cell receptor (beta chain) originates from a study of T cells in Graves' hyperthyroidism and ophthalmopathy. TCR beta CDR3 region amplification was performed from RNA transcripts. The HTBI primer set drove a first-round RT-PCR of the TCR CDR3. TCRdb redid the calling of the multiplex PCR reads with MiXCR, one entry per CDR3 protein. The sample holds a few hundred thousand distinct CDR3 sequences, 21% seen once. This CDR3 spans 15 amino acids. Germline V lookup: CDR1 SGHRS, CDR2 YFSETQ. Trimming removed 2 bases from V and 7 bases from J; junction bases left unmatched: 5. This TCR was sampled from a woman aged 45 to 65 with Graves' hyperthyroidism. The sequenced sample consisted of blood. This chain uses TRBV5-1 with TRBJ1-6; the match to TRBD1 covers 8 bases. CDR3: CASSLWTGPNSPLHF. The DNA for the CDR3 is TGCGCCAGCAGCTTATGGACAGGGCCGAATTCACCCCTCCACTTT.